This entry lists 8 T cell receptor beta chains sequenced from one sample in a study of T-cell reconstitution after alpha-beta-depleted transplantation in children listed by TCRdb under 2016. The treatment or condition label, as the study defines it: allogeneic hematopoietic cell transplantation with graft depleted of TCRalphabeta T cells and CD19 B cells. Library generation was performed with PCR. For sequencing, an Illumina HiSeq 2500 was employed. Molecular barcoding was employed in the preparation of TCR libraries, with unique molecular identifiers being used to normalize TCRbeta repertoire quantification. TCRdb's own reprocessing of the public reads used fastp at Q25 and MiXCR and kept productive beta chains. Rows with one shared CDR3 protein collapse into an entry with the most common genes and DNA. The sample table records fewer than 700,000 distinct CDR3 sequences; approximately 13% of these occur just once. Of the sample, around 2.2% falls within the top ten clones.

The material was PBMCs, mostly from graft donor cells, obtained 360 days after TCRalphabeta/CD19-depleted stem cell transplant. Receptors were obtained from a male patient younger than 18 who had a stem cell transplant for acute myeloid leukemia, so the T cells may come from the graft donor.

This clonotype was counted a few times. This chain uses TRBV5-1 with TRBJ2-1; possible D gene TRBD2, 5 bases. The V gene's germline CDR1 is SGHRS and CDR2 YFSETQ. V was cut by 4 bases and J by 8 bases, with 19 bases left in between. This CDR3 is 15 amino acids long. This CDR3 is CASSDSGIVADEQFF. CDR3 sequence (DNA): TGCGCCAGCAGCGATTCCGGGATAGTCGCCGATGAGCAGTTCTTC.

This chain connects TRBV7-9 to TRBJ2-2, with 10 nucleotides matching TRBD2. The CDR3 is 15 amino acids. Germline V gives CDR1 SEHNR, CDR2 FQNEAQ (reference sequence). V lost 2 bases and J lost 5; bases outside the gene matches: 2. CDR3 DNA sequence: TGTGCCAGCAGCTTACAACTAGCGGGGACCGGGGAGCTGTTTTTT. As protein: CASSLQLAGTGELFF.

Only a few counts were recorded for this clonotype. CDR3: CASSFVTYTDTQYF. The CDR3 coding sequence is TGTGCCAGCAGTTTCGTGACATACACAGATACGCAGTATTTT. The rearrangement uses TRBV28 and TRBJ2-3, with D unclear. The CDR3 sequence is 14 residues long. The germline V gene encodes CDR1 MDHEN and CDR2 SYDVKM. V was shortened by 3 bases and J by 2 bases, with 9 bases between the two germline ends.

This clonotype was seen many times. The gene calls are TRBV27 and TRBJ2-7; 12 bases match TRBD2. The germline gives CDR1 MNHEY, CDR2 SMNVEV (reference sequence). The trim removed 5 bases at V and 5 bases at J, leaving 7 bases unmatched. CDR3 length equals 15 residues. The CDR3 sequence: CASSPGTSGRNEQYF. DNA for the CDR3: TGTGCCAGCAGTCCGGGAACTAGCGGGAGGAACGAGCAGTACTTC.

The chain uses TRBV4-3 and TRBJ2-7; D possibly corresponds to TRBD1 (6 bases). The CDR3 consists of 16 residues. Per the germline V gene, CDR1 is LGHNA and CDR2 is YSLEER. V was clipped by 0 bases and J by 2 bases, with 14 bases between them. This CDR3 reads CASSQDRGTRTYEQYF. CDR3 DNA sequence: TGCGCCAGCAGCCAAGATAGGGGGACGAGGACCTACGAGCAGTACTTC.

The V gene is TRBV7-6, the J gene TRBJ2-1; possibly TRBD2 for D (6 bases). The CDR3 runs to 13 residues. The germline V and J ends were trimmed by 4 bases and 15 bases, with 19 bases remaining between them. Germline loops: CDR1 SGHVS, CDR2 FNYEAQ. CDR3 amino acids: CASSSRDFRGLFF. The CDR3 bases are TGTGCCAGCAGCTCCCGGGACTTCCGAGGGCTGTTCTTC.

This clonotype has just a few counts. This chain joins TRBV5-1 and TRBJ2-7; TRBD1 matches at 8 bases. The CDR3 has 15 residues. Germline V gene sequence: CDR1 SGHRS, CDR2 YFSETQ. The junction had 6 bases not matched to a gene; V was cut back by 4 bases and J by 0 bases. The DNA for the CDR3 is TGCGCCAGCAGCACCGGACAGGGCGCCTCCTACGAGCAGTACTTC. Amino acids: CASSTGQGASYEQYF.

A single count supports this clonotype. The DNA of the CDR3 is TGTGCCAGCAGCCAAAGAGTGACTAGCCCCCATGAGCAGTTCTTC. This encodes CASSQRVTSPHEQFF. The gene calls are TRBV4-2 and TRBJ2-1, with 7 bases aligning to TRBD2. CDR1 LGHNA and CDR2 YNFKEQ come from the germline V gene. V lost 2 bases and J lost 8; bases outside the gene matches: 9. CDR3 size: 15 residues.